This T cell receptor beta chain was identified during a study of early T cells in non-severe SARS-CoV-2 infection. TCRdb passed the 5' RACE reads through MiXCR, listing each CDR3 protein once. The sample lists 85,000 to 90,000 distinct CDR3 sequences, around 15% occurring once. V gave up 5 bases and J gave up 9 bases, with 14 bases separating them. Germline-derived CDR1 and CDR2 are MNHEY and SVGAGI. The CDR3 length is 13 residues. This clonotype appeared many times. Sequencing was done on a sample of whole blood. The gene calls are TRBV6-5 and TRBJ2-4; tentative D call: TRBD2 (6 bases). This clonotype originated in an adult who was a healthcare worker with PCR-confirmed SARS-CoV-2 infection or an uninfected control (not recorded which). The CDR3 reads CASSPTGGGIQYF. The CDR3, as DNA: TGTGCCAGCAGTCCCACCGGGGGTGGCATTCAGTACTTC.